The 26 T cell receptor beta chains below all came from one sample that was sequenced in a study of blood T cell repertoires in COVID-19. Assay used: immunoSEQ multiplex PCR; TCRdb lists only in-frame clones, some missing. The repertoire consists of about 100,000 clones, with approximately 90% occurring once and the leading ten covering 2.9%. Material: peripheral blood. The receptors here all came from a woman over 75 with acute or convalescent COVID-19.

The chain links TRBV5-5 to TRBJ2-1; 15 nucleotides align to TRBD2. This CDR3 comprises 15 residues. Germline V lookup: CDR1 SGHKS, CDR2 YYEKEE (reference sequence). Germline trimming cut 0 bases from V and 9 bases from J; bases unmatched to any gene: 1. The CDR3 DNA reads as TGTGCCAGCAGCTTGGAGGGACTAGCGGGAGGTGAGCAGTTCTTC. Amino acids: CASSLEGLAGGEQFF.

The chain has TRBV2 and TRBJ1-4, with a tentative D call TRBD1 (5 bases). Between the trimmed V and J ends, which lost 8 bases and 3 bases, there was a span of 10 bases. The CDR3 is made up of 13 amino acids. CDR1 and CDR2 (germline): SNHLY, FYNNEI. The CDR3 bases are TGTGCCAGCGGGGGGAGGGCTAATGAAAAACTGTTTTTT. Its protein is CASGGRANEKLFF.

The chain uses TRBV27 and TRBJ1-1; D gene ambiguous. Trimming left V 5 bases short and J 6 bases short, with 13 bases between. Germline V lookup: CDR1 MNHEY, CDR2 SMNVEV (reference sequence). The CDR3 is 13 residues long. CDR3 residues: CASSPPTGSEAFF. The CDR3, as DNA: TGTGCCAGCAGTCCCCCCACGGGTTCTGAAGCTTTCTTT.

The chain recombines TRBV29-1 with TRBJ1-2; 8 bases map to TRBD1. The germline V gene has CDR1 SQVTM and CDR2 ANQGSEA. The CDR3 length is 16 residues. Trimming took 0 bases from V and 1 from J; bases not matched to a gene: 7. CDR3 DNA: TGCAGCGTTGAAGATCGAGTACAGGGGGGTAACTATGGCTACACCTTC. It specifies CSVEDRVQGGNYGYTF.

The chain employs TRBV5-6 and TRBJ1-5; no reliable D call. The CDR3 consists of 14 residues. CDR1 is SGHDT and CDR2 is YYEEEE in the germline V gene. Trimming pared 1 base from V and 4 bases from J, leaving 9 bases between. CDR3: CASSLFHQNQPQHF. CDR3 coding DNA: TGTGCCAGCAGCTTGTTCCATCAGAATCAGCCCCAGCATTTT.

The V and J genes are TRBV30 and TRBJ2-3; 7 bases fit TRBD2. Germline CDR1 and CDR2: GTSNPN and SVGIG (reference sequence). The CDR3 covers 13 residues. The J segment lost 1 base and the V segment lost 5 bases, leaving 3 bases of the junction unmatched. The CDR3: CAWGGGGTDTQYF. The CDR3 DNA reads as TGTGCCTGGGGTGGGGGGGGCACAGATACGCAGTATTTT.

This chain connects TRBV5-5 to TRBJ1-5; 7 nucleotides align to TRBD1. Per germline, CDR1 SGHKS and CDR2 YYEKEE (reference sequence). The CDR3 is made up of 12 amino acids. V was clipped by 0 bases and J by 9 bases; unmatched bases: 0. The CDR3 nucleotides are TGTGCCAGCAGCTTGGGACAGGGGCCCCAGCATTTT. Its protein product is CASSLGQGPQHF.

This sequence joins TRBV3-1 (or the pseudogene TRBV3-2) and TRBJ1-2; weak D call: TRBD1 (6 bases). With 4 bases removed from V and 8 bases from J, the gap between germline ends came to 17 bases. CDR3 length equals 14 residues. The V gene's germline CDR1 is LGHDT and CDR2 YNNKEL (reference sequence). The CDR3 sequence is CASSPSPGHQGYTF. CDR3 sequence (DNA): TGTGCCAGCAGCCCCTCGCCGGGACATCAGGGCTACACCTTC.

The chain recombines TRBV3-1 (or the pseudogene TRBV3-2) with TRBJ2-3; no firm D call. The length of the CDR3 is 15 residues. Germline CDR1 reads LGHDT; CDR2 reads YNNKEL (reference sequence). Trimming cost V 5 bases and J 2 bases, with 14 bases left between them. The CDR3 sequence is CASSVRRSATDTQYF. Here the CDR3 DNA reads TGTGCCAGCAGCGTACGGAGAAGTGCCACAGATACGCAGTATTTT.

The rearrangement joins TRBV7-6 to TRBJ2-1; 10 bases are a match to TRBD2. The V and J ends lost 1 base and 1 base, in that order; junction bases with no gene match: 7. This CDR3 comprises 18 residues. CDR1 is SGHVS and CDR2 is FNYEAQ in the germline V gene. CDR3: CASSLGLAGGGSYNEQFF. In DNA, the CDR3 is TGTGCCAGCAGCTTAGGACTAGCGGGCGGTGGGTCCTACAATGAGCAGTTCTTC.

J is TRBJ1-4 and V is TRBV5-6; no clear D. The germline V gene has CDR1 SGHDT and CDR2 YYEEEE. The CDR3 is 16 amino acids. Trimming stripped 1 base from V and 0 bases from J, with 10 bases between. The CDR3 sequence is CASSLPTPATNEKLFF. In DNA, the CDR3 is TGTGCCAGCAGCTTGCCGACACCCGCAACTAATGAAAAACTGTTTTTT.

The chain links TRBV13 to TRBJ2-1; tentative D call: TRBD2 (5 bases). V lost 5 bases to trimming and J lost 8 bases, with 16 bases between them. The germline V gene has CDR1 PRHDT and CDR2 FYEKMQ (reference sequence). The CDR3 is made up of 14 amino acids. CDR3 amino acids: CASSRRAGEDEQFF. For the CDR3, the DNA is TGTGCCAGCAGCCGGCGGGCGGGTGAGGATGAGCAGTTCTTC.

V and J are TRBV7-3 and TRBJ2-3, with a weak D call TRBD2 (7 bases). The V gene lost 3 bases and the J gene lost 0 bases, with 10 bases spanning the gap. Looked up from germline, CDR1 is SGHTA and CDR2 is FQGTGA. The CDR3 length is 15 residues. CDR3 sequence: CASSLAGASTDTQYF. The CDR3 DNA sequence: TGTGCCAGCAGCTTGGCGGGGGCTAGCACAGATACGCAGTATTTT.

The rearrangement joins TRBV27 to TRBJ2-7; 7 bases align to TRBD2. The germline V gene has CDR1 MNHEY and CDR2 SMNVEV (reference sequence). The CDR3 has 13 amino acids. With 4 bases clipped from V and 2 bases from J, the junction kept 2 bases outside the gene matches. The CDR3 nucleotides are TGTGCCAGCAGTTGGGGGGGAACCTACGAGCAGTACTTC. Protein sequence: CASSWGGTYEQYF.

Only a few counts were recorded for this clone. The V gene is TRBV7-3, the J gene TRBJ1-5, with 7 positions matching TRBD1. V was pared by 2 bases and J by 0 bases, with 4 bases of the junction left unmatched. The V gene's germline CDR1 is SGHTA and CDR2 FQGTGA. There are 16 residues in the CDR3. CDR3 sequence (DNA): TGTGCCAGCAGCTTAGGAGGGGGCTATAGCAATCAGCCCCAGCATTTT. As protein: CASSLGGGYSNQPQHF.

The chain employs TRBV6-2 or TRBV6-3 and TRBJ2-7, with TRBD2 matching over 9 bases. This CDR3 is built from 16 residues. Germline CDR1 MNHEY, CDR2 SVGEGT. The trim removed 5 bases at V and 1 base at J, leaving 9 bases unmatched. The CDR3 nucleotides are TGTGCCAGCAGTCTGGACAGGACTAGCGCTTCCTACGAGCAGTACTTC. Its protein product is CASSLDRTSASYEQYF.

The rearrangement uses TRBV6-6 and TRBJ1-6; a weak D match, TRBD1 (5 bases). The CDR3 spans 18 residues. CDR1 is MNHNY, CDR2 SVGAGI, per germline (reference sequence). Trimming took off 5 bases at V and 0 bases at J, with 17 bases between the two ends. The CDR3 spells CASSLNGGESSYNSPLHF. The CDR3, as DNA: TGTGCCAGCAGTCTAAACGGGGGGGAAAGCTCCTATAATTCACCCCTCCACTTT.

V and J are TRBV6-2 or TRBV6-3 and TRBJ1-2; perhaps TRBD1 as D (5 bases). This CDR3 contains 12 residues. The V gene's germline CDR1 is MNHEY and CDR2 SVGEGT. V was pared by 5 bases and J by 8 bases, with 12 bases between. CDR3 sequence: CASSVGHRGYTF. The CDR3 DNA is TGTGCCAGCAGTGTTGGACATCGAGGCTACACCTTC.

The J gene is TRBJ2-7, the V gene TRBV4-2; D may be TRBD1 (5 bases). Germline loops: CDR1 LGHNA, CDR2 YNFKEQ. Trimming took 1 base from V and 2 from J, leaving 9 bases between them. The CDR3 extends over 14 amino acids. The CDR3 reads CASSQVGRTYEQYF. CDR3 sequence (DNA): TGTGCCAGCAGCCAAGTGGGGCGGACCTACGAGCAGTACTTC.

The chain combines TRBV25-1 with TRBJ1-5; D perhaps matches TRBD1 (6 bases). This CDR3 is 13 amino acids long. V lost 4 bases and J 5 bases, leaving 9 bases between the germline ends. Germline values: CDR1 MGHDK, CDR2 SYGVNS. CDR3 residues: CASSARGDQPQHF. Here the CDR3 DNA reads TGTGCCAGCAGTGCCAGGGGCGATCAGCCCCAGCATTTT.

This chain connects TRBV7-9 to TRBJ1-1; D is perhaps TRBD1 (6 bases). V lost 3 bases and J 1 base, leaving 9 bases between the germline ends. CDR3 length equals 14 residues. Germline assignment: CDR1 SEHNR and CDR2 FQNEAQ (reference sequence). CDR3 sequence (DNA): TGTGCCAGCAGCTTCGGACAGTCGAACACTGAAGCTTTCTTT. Its translation: CASSFGQSNTEAFF. The full variable domain, completed using reference TRBV7-9 and TRBJ1-1, is DTGVSQNPRHKITKRGQNVTFRCDPISEHNRLYWYRQTLGQGPEFLTYFQNEAQLEKSRLLSDRFSAERPKGSFSTLEIQRTEQGDSAMYLCASSFGQSNTEAFFGQGTRLTVV.

This clone came up a few times. This chain uses TRBV24-1 with TRBJ2-2; 7 positions match TRBD1. Germline CDR1 KGHDR, CDR2 SFDVKD. The V gene end was trimmed by 3 bases and the J gene end by 0 bases; junction bases not matched to a gene: 3. This CDR3 comprises 16 residues. The CDR3 nucleotides are TGTGCCACCAGTGATGCCGGGACAGCGAACACCGGGGAGCTGTTTTTT. Translating it yields CATSDAGTANTGELFF.

This chain uses TRBV7-2 with TRBJ2-5; D uncertain. The CDR3 loop spans 13 amino acids. With 10 bases removed from V and 4 bases from J, the gap between germline ends came to 16 bases. Germline-derived CDR1 and CDR2 are SGHTA and FQGNSA. The CDR3 nucleotides are TGTGCCACCTCCGTGGCCCATGGAGAGACCCAGTACTTC. This codes for CATSVAHGETQYF.

V and J are TRBV2 and TRBJ2-3, with TRBD1 matching 11 bases. The V and J ends lost 6 bases and 5 bases, in that order; junction bases with no gene match: 4. This CDR3 comprises 14 residues. Germline-derived CDR1 and CDR2 are SNHLY and FYNNEI. This CDR3 is CASSGQGAGDTQYF. CDR3 DNA: TGTGCCAGCAGCGGACAGGGGGCGGGAGATACGCAGTATTTT.

The V call is TRBV29-1, the J call TRBJ1-3; D remains ambiguous. This CDR3 has 13 residues. Trimming took off 1 base at V and 2 bases at J, with 6 bases between the two ends. In germline, CDR1 is SQVTM, CDR2 ANQGSEA. CDR3 in amino acids: CSVEVPTGNTIYF. The CDR3 nucleotides read TGCAGCGTTGAAGTCCCTACTGGAAACACCATATATTTT.

The rearrangement links TRBV2 to TRBJ2-3; tentative D call: TRBD2 (7 bases). This CDR3 contains 13 residues. The germline gives CDR1 SNHLY, CDR2 FYNNEI. V was clipped by 5 bases and J by 5 bases, with 11 bases between them. CDR3 nucleotide sequence: TGTGCCAGCAGTCCCGGGGGGCGAGATACGCAGTATTTT. This gives the protein CASSPGGRDTQYF. Together with reference TRBV2 and TRBJ2-3, the CDR3 gives the full variable domain: EPEVTQTPSHQVTQMGQEVILRCVPISNHLYFYWYRQILGQKVEFLVSFYNNEISEKSEIFDDQFSVERPDGSNFTLKIRSTKLEDSAMYFCASSPGGRDTQYFGPGTRLTVL.